This TCR beta chain comes out of a study of blood T cell repertoires in COVID-19. The repertoire was sequenced with immunoSEQ multiplex PCR; TCRdb's copy has only in-frame clones and lacks some. Of 200,000 or so clones listed, 65% to 85% are singletons. CDR3 length: 15 residues. V shed 4 bases and J shed 4 bases, with 14 bases lying between them. Germline V lookup: CDR1 SGHNT, CDR2 YYREEE (reference sequence). The TCR sequence derives from a woman in her twenties or thirties with acute or convalescent COVID-19. This rearrangement joins TRBV5-4 to TRBJ1-4; D remains unclear. Input material: peripheral blood. CDR3: CASSTGVGFNEKLFF. CDR3 DNA sequence: TGTGCCAGCAGCACCGGAGTAGGATTTAATGAAAAACTGTTTTTT.